Each of the 21 T cell receptor beta chains below was sequenced from the same sample in a study of OX40 agonist ivuxolimab in advanced cancers. Assay: immunoSEQ multiplex PCR; the TCRdb copy retains only in-frame clones and omits some. The sample consists of roughly 66,000 clones, approximately 80% of them appearing once. This sample comprised CD4+ or CD8+ T cells sorted from blood, obtained in a trial of the OX40 agonist ivuxolimab. Receptor source: an adult with an advanced solid tumor such as melanoma, head and neck, liver or kidney cancer.

The chain joins TRBV7-8 to TRBJ2-1; TRBD2 aligns across 7 bases. The CDR3 covers 14 residues. CDR1 and CDR2 (germline): SGHVS, FQNEAQ. With V trimmed by 4 bases and J by 3 bases, 3 bases remained unmatched. Here the CDR3 reads CASSWGGGYNEQFF. CDR3 nucleotides: TGTGCCAGCAGCTGGGGCGGGGGCTACAATGAGCAGTTCTTC. Using reference TRBV7-8 and TRBJ2-1 for the parts outside the CDR3, the full variable domain is GAGVSQSPRYKVAKRGQDVALRCDPISGHVSLFWYQQALGQGPEFLTYFQNEAQLDKSGLPSDRFFAERPEGSVSTLKIQRTQQEDSAVYLCASSWGGGYNEQFFGPGTRLTVL.

With regard to this clone: Other DNA sequences in the same sample also yield this CDR3. The CDR3 nucleotides are TGTGCCAGCAGTACAGGGGGAGAAGATGAAAAACTGTTTTTT. Amino acid sequence: CASSTGGEDEKLFF. The chain joins TRBV27 to TRBJ1-4; 8 bases match TRBD1. CDR1 and CDR2 (germline): MNHEY, SMNVEV (reference sequence). The CDR3 spans 14 residues. Unmatched junction bases numbered 5, after V lost 5 bases and J lost 6 bases.

This chain uses TRBV2 with TRBJ1-2; D not resolved. The CDR3 is made up of 13 amino acids. Germline values: CDR1 SNHLY, CDR2 FYNNEI. Trimming shortened V by 7 bases and J by 0 bases, and 9 bases separated the two germline ends. The CDR3 DNA reads as TGTGCCAGCAAGTTGGCACCTAACTATGGCTACACCTTC. Amino acids: CASKLAPNYGYTF.

The chain carries TRBV4-1 and TRBJ2-3, with TRBD2 matching 7 bases. After removal of 3 bases from V and 2 bases from J, the junction contained 11 bases not matched to a gene. From germline, CDR1 is MGHRA and CDR2 YSYEKL. This CDR3 contains 17 residues. The CDR3 region is CASSQVERGGDTDTQYF. In DNA form, the CDR3 reads TGCGCCAGCAGCCAGGTCGAGCGGGGCGGGGACACAGATACGCAGTATTTT.

The chain links TRBV19 to TRBJ2-5; possible D gene TRBD1, 6 bases. In germline, CDR1 is LNHDA, CDR2 SQIVND (reference sequence). With 3 bases removed from V and 1 base from J, the gap between germline ends came to 12 bases. This CDR3 comprises 15 residues. The CDR3 DNA reads TGTGCCAGTAGTATCCCCGGGACACTCCAAGAGACCCAGTACTTC. Translation: CASSIPGTLQETQYF.

V usage is TRBV6-6 and J usage is TRBJ2-5; D tentatively reads TRBD1 or TRBD2 (5 bases each). With 2 bases removed from V and 5 bases from J, the gap between germline ends came to 12 bases. The CDR3 runs 14 residues. From germline, CDR1 is MNHNY and CDR2 SVGAGI (reference sequence). The DNA of the CDR3 is TGTGCCAGCAGTTACGTGGGGGTCCGGGAGACCCAGTACTTC. It codes for CASSYVGVRETQYF.

The chain carries TRBV7-3 and TRBJ2-2; 8 bases fit TRBD1. V was pared by 5 bases and J by 6 bases, with 8 bases of the junction left unmatched. This CDR3 contains 15 residues. CDR1 and CDR2 from the germline V gene are SGHTA and FQGTGA. The CDR3 is CASSRPGGVAGELFF. The CDR3 DNA sequence: TGTGCCAGCAGCCGGCCAGGGGGCGTTGCCGGGGAGCTGTTTTTT.

This chain links TRBV7-7 with TRBJ2-5; 10 bases are a match to TRBD1. This CDR3 spans 14 amino acids. CDR1 and CDR2 (germline): SSHAT, FNYEAQ (reference sequence). V was pared by 4 bases and J by 6 bases, with 5 bases of the junction left unmatched. The CDR3 loop is CASSYGTGEKTQYF. The CDR3 nucleotides are TGTGCCAGCAGCTACGGGACAGGGGAAAAGACCCAGTACTTC.

The chain is built from TRBV19 and TRBJ1-3; the D gene is possibly TRBD1 (6 bases). The CDR3 totals 14 residues. The V end was cut by 5 bases, the J end by 4 bases, with 12 bases between. Germline lookup yields CDR1 LNHDA and CDR2 SQIVND (reference sequence). CDR3 loop: CASSVTGPGNTIYF. CDR3 in DNA: TGTGCCAGTAGTGTCACAGGGCCCGGAAACACCATATATTTT.

The rearrangement joins TRBV27 to TRBJ2-7; D might be TRBD1 or TRBD2, each matching 6 bases. The germline gives CDR1 MNHEY, CDR2 SMNVEV (reference sequence). V shed 6 bases and J shed 7 bases, with 22 bases lying between them. The CDR3 is 15 residues long. Here the CDR3 DNA reads TGTGCCAGCAGAGGGGGGTGCGGTAGTCTAAAGGAGCAGTACGTC. As protein: CASRGGCGSLKEQYV.

This clone occurred once. This chain links TRBV19 with TRBJ2-7; D uncertain. Germline CDR1 LNHDA, CDR2 SQIVND (reference sequence). The CDR3 runs to 15 residues. Trimming shortened V by 6 bases and J by 7 bases, and 22 bases separated the two germline ends. The CDR3 here is CASSPVGFSLWEQYF. CDR3 sequence (DNA): TGTGCCAGTAGCCCCGTGGGCTTTTCCCTCTGGGAGCAGTACTTC.

This chain links TRBV7-3 with TRBJ2-7; 12 nucleotides align to TRBD2. The trim removed 1 base at V and 6 bases at J, leaving 1 base unmatched. Germline values: CDR1 SGHTA, CDR2 FQGTGA. The CDR3 runs 14 residues. The CDR3 coding sequence is TGTGCCAGCAGCTTAAGACTAGCGGGGGCCGAGCAGTACGTC. The encoded protein is CASSLRLAGAEQYV.

The chain uses TRBV7-2 and TRBJ2-1; 7 bases line up with TRBD1. Germline V lookup: CDR1 SGHTA, CDR2 FQGNSA. There are 14 residues in the CDR3. V shed 6 bases, J shed 8 bases, and the junction held 10 bases outside the gene matches. CDR3 DNA: TGTGCCAGCAGTTCCAACAGGGGAATAGATGAGCAGTTCTTC. Amino acids: CASSSNRGIDEQFF.

The chain has TRBV5-6 and TRBJ1-1, with 8 nucleotides matching TRBD1. The CDR3 runs to 16 residues. J gave up 1 base and V 0 bases, and 5 bases lay outside the gene matches. Looked up from germline, CDR1 is SGHDT and CDR2 is YYEEEE. DNA for the CDR3: TGTGCCAGCAGCTTGGGGCAGGGGGCGACGAACACTGAAGCTTTCTTT. It is translated as CASSLGQGATNTEAFF.

CDR3: CASSLVRGIFNSPLHF. In DNA form, the CDR3 reads TGTGCCAGCAGCTTAGTAAGGGGGATCTTCAATTCACCCCTCCACTTT. The chain combines TRBV7-9 with TRBJ1-6, with D tentatively TRBD1 (6 bases). Trimming took off 1 base at V and 7 bases at J, with 14 bases between the two ends. The CDR3 is 16 residues long. Germline CDR1 and CDR2: SEHNR and FQNEAQ (reference sequence). Filled out from reference TRBV7-9 and TRBJ1-6, the complete variable domain reads DTGVSQNPRHKITKRGQNVTFRCDPISEHNRLYWYRQTLGQGPEFLTYFQNEAQLEKSRLLSDRFSAERPKGSFSTLEIQRTEQGDSAMYLCASSLVRGIFNSPLHFGNGTRLTVT.

This chain links TRBV6-1 with TRBJ2-7; perhaps TRBD1 as D (6 bases). V lost 6 bases to trimming and J lost 5 bases, with 11 bases between them. Germline CDR1 is MNHNS and CDR2 is SASEGT. This CDR3 spans 12 amino acids. For the CDR3, the DNA is TGTGCCAGCAGCTACAGGGTCCACGAGCAGTACGTC. It is translated as CASSYRVHEQYV.

This sequence joins TRBV7-2 and TRBJ1-6; D is ambiguous. This CDR3 comprises 12 residues. Trimming took 1 base from V and 10 from J, leaving 5 bases between them. Germline V gene data show CDR1 as SGHTA and CDR2 as FQGNSA. The CDR3 region is CASSLDSSPLHF. CDR3 in DNA: TGTGCCAGCAGCTTAGACTCCTCACCCCTCCACTTT.

The rearrangement joins TRBV14 to TRBJ1-1; a weak D match, TRBD1 (5 bases). V gave up 5 bases and J gave up 2 bases, with 9 bases separating them. Germline V lookup: CDR1 SGHDN, CDR2 FVKESK. The CDR3 sequence is 13 residues long. This chain's CDR3 is CASSFDRNTEAFF. DNA of the CDR3: TGTGCCAGCAGCTTCGACAGAAACACTGAAGCTTTCTTT.

The chain couples TRBV5-4 to TRBJ1-2; D unresolved. The CDR3 runs to 11 residues. V shed 8 bases and J shed 7 bases, with 12 bases lying between them. The germline gives CDR1 SGHNT, CDR2 YYREEE (reference sequence). The CDR3 reads CASRRESGYTF. DNA of the CDR3: TGTGCCAGTCGAAGAGAGTCTGGCTACACCTTC.

The V gene is TRBV29-1, the J gene TRBJ2-2; D is unclear. Per germline, CDR1 SQVTM and CDR2 ANQGSEA. V lost 4 bases to trimming and J lost 1 base, with 7 bases between them. The CDR3 is 13 amino acids. CDR3 loop: CSVGHLNTGELFF. The CDR3, as DNA: TGCAGCGTTGGACATCTGAACACCGGGGAGCTGTTTTTT.

This sequence joins TRBV28 and TRBJ1-4; D unclear. Germline V lookup: CDR1 MDHEN, CDR2 SYDVKM. Trimming removed 6 bases at V and 3 bases at J, with 11 bases between. The CDR3 totals 14 residues. The DNA for the CDR3 is TGTGCCAGCAGGCTGGGAGGAGCTAATGAAAAACTGTTTTTT. It specifies CASRLGGANEKLFF.